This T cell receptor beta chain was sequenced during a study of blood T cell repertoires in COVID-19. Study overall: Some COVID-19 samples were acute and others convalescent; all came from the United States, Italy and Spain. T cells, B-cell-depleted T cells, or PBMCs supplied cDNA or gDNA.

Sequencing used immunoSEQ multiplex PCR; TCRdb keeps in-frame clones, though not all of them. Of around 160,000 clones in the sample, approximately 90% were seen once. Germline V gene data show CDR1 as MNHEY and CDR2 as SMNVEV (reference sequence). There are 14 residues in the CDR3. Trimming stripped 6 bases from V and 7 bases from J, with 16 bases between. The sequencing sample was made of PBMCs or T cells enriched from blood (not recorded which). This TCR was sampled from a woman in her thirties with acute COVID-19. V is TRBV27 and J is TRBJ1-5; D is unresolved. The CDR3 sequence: CASSPHELAQPQHF. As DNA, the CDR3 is TGTGCCAGCAGCCCACATGAGTTAGCGCAGCCCCAGCATTTT.